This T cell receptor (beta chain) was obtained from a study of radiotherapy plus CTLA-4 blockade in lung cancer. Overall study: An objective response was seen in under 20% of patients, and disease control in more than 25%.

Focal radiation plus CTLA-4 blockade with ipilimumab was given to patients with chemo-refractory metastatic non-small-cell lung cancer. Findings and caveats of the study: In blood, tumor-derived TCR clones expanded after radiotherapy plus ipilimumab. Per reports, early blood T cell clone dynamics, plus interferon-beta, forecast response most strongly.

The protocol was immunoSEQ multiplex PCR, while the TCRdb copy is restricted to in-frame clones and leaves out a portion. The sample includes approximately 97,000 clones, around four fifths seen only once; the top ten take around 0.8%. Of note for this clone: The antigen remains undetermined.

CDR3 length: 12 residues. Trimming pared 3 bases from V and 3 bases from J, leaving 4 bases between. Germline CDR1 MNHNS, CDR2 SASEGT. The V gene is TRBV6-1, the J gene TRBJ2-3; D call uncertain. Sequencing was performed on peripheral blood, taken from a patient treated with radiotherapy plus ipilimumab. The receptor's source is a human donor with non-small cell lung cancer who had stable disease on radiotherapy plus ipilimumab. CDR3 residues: CASSEDTDTQYF. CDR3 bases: TGTGCCAGCAGTGAGGATACAGATACGCAGTATTTT.